This T cell receptor (beta chain) was observed in a study of yellow fever vaccine responses in identical twins. Study-wide results and limits: Among the twins, the vaccine T cell response reportedly seemed partly convergent and partly personalized.

TCRdb redid the calling of the RT-PCR reads with MiXCR, one entry per CDR3 protein. Of fewer than 5,000 distinct CDR3 sequences in the sample, 65% to 90% were seen once. On this clonotype itself: Its specificity is not known.

The sequence derives from a woman aged 18-35 years who received the yellow fever vaccine. The specimen comprised T cells from blood (PBMCs), unsorted or a sorted subset (not recorded which), sampled before or after yellow fever vaccination (not recorded which).

The CDR3 DNA is TGTGCCAGCAGCTTAGGGTCCTACGAGCAGTACTTC. This codes for CASSLGSYEQYF. V gene TRBV11-3 combines with J gene TRBJ2-7; unclear D gene. The CDR3 contains 12 residues. Trimming left V 1 base short and J 1 base short, with 2 bases between. In germline, CDR1 is SGHNT, CDR2 YENEEA. Supplemented by reference TRBV11-3 and TRBJ2-7, the full variable domain reads EAGVVQSPRYKIIEKKQPVAFWCNPISGHNTLYWYLQNLGQGPELLIRYENEEAVDDSQLPKDRFSAERLKGVDSTLKIQPAELGDSAVYLCASSLGSYEQYFGPGTRLTVT.